Listed below are T cell receptor beta chains from one sample, sequenced in a study of T cell responses to AZD1222 COVID-19 vaccine. Here immunoSEQ multiplex PCR was the method, and the copy in TCRdb shows in-frame clones only, minus some. The repertoire holds 180,000 or so clones, more than 85% seen once, with 1.5% to 2% in the top ten. The sequenced sample was peripheral blood, obtained 28 days after the second AZD1222 dose. These receptor sequences come from an adult who received the AZD1222 COVID-19 vaccine. CDR3s include the opening cysteine and the closing phenylalanine or tryptophan. A D gene is named only where the DNA matches it firmly. Some rows have no size entry. The others give once, few or many, or a class for an expanded clone.

abundance,len,j_gene,d_gene,v_gene,CDR3aa,CDR3nt
.,12,TRBJ2-1,.,TRBV27,CASSLTSNEQFF,TGTGCCAGCAGTTTAACGAGTAATGAGCAGTTCTTC
.,11,TRBJ2-1,.,TRBV11-2,CASSFIEEQFF,TGTGCCAGCAGCTTTATAGAAGAGCAGTTCTTC
.,16,TRBJ1-5,.,TRBV6-1,CASSQGGARSNQPQHF,TGTGCCAGCAGTCAAGGGGGGGCGCGGAGCAATCAGCCCCAGCATTTT
.,17,TRBJ2-5,.,TRBV9,CASSRSNGLGRLETQYF,TGTGCCAGCAGCCGATCCAACGGACTGGGGAGGTTGGAGACCCAGTACTTC
once,13,TRBJ1-2,.,TRBV25-1,CASSMTPGDGYTF,TGTGCCAGCAGTATGACCCCAGGGGATGGCTACACCTTC
.,12,TRBJ1-6,TRBD1,TRBV7-9,CASGQGDSPLHF,TGTGCCAGCGGACAGGGAGATTCACCCCTCCACTTT
.,13,TRBJ2-1,.,TRBV6-5,CASRGASYNEQFF,TGTGCCAGCCGAGGGGCGTCCTACAATGAGCAGTTCTTC
.,12,TRBJ1-5,.,TRBV3-1/TRBV3-2,CASSLNNQPQHF,TGTGCCAGCAGCCTGAATAATCAGCCCCAGCATTTT
once,13,TRBJ2-1,.,TRBV19,CASSIASSVEQFF,TGTGCCAGTAGTATTGCGTCTAGCGTTGAGCAGTTCTTC
once,13,TRBJ2-7,TRBD2,TRBV6-2/TRBV6-3,CASNPFSGAEQYF,TGTGCCAGCAACCCATTCAGCGGGGCCGAGCAGTACTTC
.,14,TRBJ2-3,TRBD1,TRBV7-7,CASRSGQAADTQYF,TGTGCTAGCAGGTCGGGACAGGCTGCAGATACGCAGTATTTT
.,13,TRBJ2-3,.,TRBV7-8,CASSLGGTDTQYF,TGTGCCAGCAGCTTAGGGGGCACAGATACGCAGTATTTT
.,15,TRBJ2-1,.,TRBV6-5,CASSKMRGLYNEQFF,TGTGCCAGCAGCAAAATGCGGGGTCTCTACAATGAGCAGTTCTTC